This T cell receptor (beta chain) was captured in a study of OX40 agonist ivuxolimab in advanced cancers. As for the study in general: Melanoma, hepatocellular carcinoma, head and neck or renal cell cancer occurred in dose-escalation patients. General study results and limits: Partial responders dosed at 0.1-3.0 mg/kg displayed clonal expansion ranking among the lowest. On average, CD8+ T cells had more expanded clones than CD4+.

The data were produced by immunoSEQ multiplex PCR, yet TCRdb's version contains in-frame clones alone and is incomplete. The table has about 46,000 clones, 85% to 90% seen once. Regarding this clone: Antigen specificity is unknown.

Germline-derived CDR1 and CDR2 are SGDLS and YYNGEE. V was shortened by 0 bases and J by 14 bases, with 15 bases between the two germline ends. This CDR3 region has 14 residues. The TCR sequence derives from an adult with an advanced solid tumor such as melanoma, head and neck, liver or kidney cancer. The chain couples TRBV9 to TRBJ1-6; D unclear. The specimen comprised CD4+ or CD8+ T cells sorted from blood, sampled in a trial of the OX40 agonist ivuxolimab. In DNA, the CDR3 is TGTGCCAGCAGCGTAGCTGGCGCAGGTTCCGCCCTCCACTTT. Its translation: CASSVAGAGSALHF.